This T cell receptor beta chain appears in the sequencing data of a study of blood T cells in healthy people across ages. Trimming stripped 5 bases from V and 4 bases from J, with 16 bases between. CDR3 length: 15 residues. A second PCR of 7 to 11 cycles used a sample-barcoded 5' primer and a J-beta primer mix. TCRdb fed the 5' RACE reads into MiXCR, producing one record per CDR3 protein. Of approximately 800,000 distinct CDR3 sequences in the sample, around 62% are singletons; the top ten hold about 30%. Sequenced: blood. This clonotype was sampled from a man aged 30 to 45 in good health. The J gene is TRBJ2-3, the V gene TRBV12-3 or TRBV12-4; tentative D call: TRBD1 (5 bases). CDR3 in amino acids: CASSAMGQGSDTQYF. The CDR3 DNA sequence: TGTGCCAGCAGTGCCATGGGGCAGGGCTCAGATACGCAGTATTTT.